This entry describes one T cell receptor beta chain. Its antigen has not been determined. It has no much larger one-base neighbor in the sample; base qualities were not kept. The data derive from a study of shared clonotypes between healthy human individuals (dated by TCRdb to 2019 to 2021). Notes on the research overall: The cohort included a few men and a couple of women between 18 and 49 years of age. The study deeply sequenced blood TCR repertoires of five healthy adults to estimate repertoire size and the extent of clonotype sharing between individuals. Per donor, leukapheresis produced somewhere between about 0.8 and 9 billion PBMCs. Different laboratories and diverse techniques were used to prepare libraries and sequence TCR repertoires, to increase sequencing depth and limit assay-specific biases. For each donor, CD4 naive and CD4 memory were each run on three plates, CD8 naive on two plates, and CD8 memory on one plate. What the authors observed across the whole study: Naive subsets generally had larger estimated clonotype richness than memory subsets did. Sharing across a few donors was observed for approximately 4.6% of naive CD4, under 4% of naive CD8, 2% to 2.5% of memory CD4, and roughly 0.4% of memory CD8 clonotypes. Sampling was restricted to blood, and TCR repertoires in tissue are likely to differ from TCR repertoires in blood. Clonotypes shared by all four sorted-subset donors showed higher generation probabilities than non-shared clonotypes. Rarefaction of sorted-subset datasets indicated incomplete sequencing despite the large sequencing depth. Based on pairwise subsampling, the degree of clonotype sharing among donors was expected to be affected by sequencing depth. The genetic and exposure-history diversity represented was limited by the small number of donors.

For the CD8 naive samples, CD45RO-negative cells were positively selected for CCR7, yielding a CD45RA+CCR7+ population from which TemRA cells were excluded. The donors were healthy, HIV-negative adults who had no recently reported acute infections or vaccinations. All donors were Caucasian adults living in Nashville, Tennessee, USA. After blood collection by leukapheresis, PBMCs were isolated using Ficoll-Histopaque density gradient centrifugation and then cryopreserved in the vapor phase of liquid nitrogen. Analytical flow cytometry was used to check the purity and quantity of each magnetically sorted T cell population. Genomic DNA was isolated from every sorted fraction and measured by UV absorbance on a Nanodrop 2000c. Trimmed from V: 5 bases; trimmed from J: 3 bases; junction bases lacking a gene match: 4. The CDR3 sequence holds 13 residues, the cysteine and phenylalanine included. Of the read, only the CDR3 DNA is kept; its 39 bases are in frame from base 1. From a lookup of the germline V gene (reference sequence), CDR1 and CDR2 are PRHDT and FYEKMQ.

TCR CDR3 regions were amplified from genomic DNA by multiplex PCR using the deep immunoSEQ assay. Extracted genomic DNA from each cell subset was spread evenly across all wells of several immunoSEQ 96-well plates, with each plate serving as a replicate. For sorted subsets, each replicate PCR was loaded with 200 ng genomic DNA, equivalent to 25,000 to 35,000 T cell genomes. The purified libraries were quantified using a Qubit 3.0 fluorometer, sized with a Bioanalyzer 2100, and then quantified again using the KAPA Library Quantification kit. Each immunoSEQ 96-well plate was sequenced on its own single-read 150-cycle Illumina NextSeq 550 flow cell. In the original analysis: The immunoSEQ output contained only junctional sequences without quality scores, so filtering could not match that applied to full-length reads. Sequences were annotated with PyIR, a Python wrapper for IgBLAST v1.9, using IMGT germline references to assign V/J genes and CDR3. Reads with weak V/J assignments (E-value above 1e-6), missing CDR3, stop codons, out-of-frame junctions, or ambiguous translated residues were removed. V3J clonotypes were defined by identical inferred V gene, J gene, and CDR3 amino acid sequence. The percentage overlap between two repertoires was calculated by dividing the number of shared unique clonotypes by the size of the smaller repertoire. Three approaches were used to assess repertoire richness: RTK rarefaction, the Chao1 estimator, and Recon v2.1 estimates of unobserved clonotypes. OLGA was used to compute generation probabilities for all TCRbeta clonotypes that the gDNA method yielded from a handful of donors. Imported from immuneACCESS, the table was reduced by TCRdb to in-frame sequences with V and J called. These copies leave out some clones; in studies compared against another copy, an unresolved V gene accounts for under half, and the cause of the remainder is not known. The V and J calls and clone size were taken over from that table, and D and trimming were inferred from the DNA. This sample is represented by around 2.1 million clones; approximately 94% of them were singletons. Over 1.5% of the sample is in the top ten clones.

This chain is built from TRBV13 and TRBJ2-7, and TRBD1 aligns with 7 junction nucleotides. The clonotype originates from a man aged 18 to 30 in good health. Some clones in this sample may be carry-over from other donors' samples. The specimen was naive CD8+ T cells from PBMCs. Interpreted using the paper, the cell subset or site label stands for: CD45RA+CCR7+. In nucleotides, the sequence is TGTGCCAGCAGCACAGGGGAAGGCTACGAGCAGTACTTC. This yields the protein CASSTGEGYEQYF.